This TCR beta chain comes out of a study of blood T cell repertoires in COVID-19. Across the whole study: The United States, Italy and Spain provided the acute and convalescent COVID-19 samples. Sample material is recorded as cDNA or gDNA derived from T cells, B-cell-depleted T cells, or PBMCs.

V dropped 0 bases and J dropped 0 bases, with 14 bases sitting between them. The CDR3 loop spans 17 amino acids. The germline CDR1 and CDR2 sequences are LGHDT and YNNKEL (reference sequence). The authors' processing: Amplifying reference gene primers gave estimates of nucleated cell counts. Produced via immunoSEQ multiplex PCR; TCRdb's table is partial and in-frame only. V and J calls plus clone size are reproduced from that table; the DNA served to infer D and trimming. The repertoire consists of 86,000 or so clones, with roughly three quarters occurring once and the leading ten covering approximately 10%.

Sequencing input: peripheral blood. The TCR sequence derives from a man aged 65 to 85 with acute or convalescent COVID-19. This chain connects TRBV3-1 (or the pseudogene TRBV3-2) to TRBJ1-1, with D perhaps TRBD1 (5 bases). The DNA of the CDR3 is TGTGCCAGCAGCCAAGAATGGGGGGAGCTCCTGAACACTGAAGCTTTCTTT. Amino acids: CASSQEWGELLNTEAFF.